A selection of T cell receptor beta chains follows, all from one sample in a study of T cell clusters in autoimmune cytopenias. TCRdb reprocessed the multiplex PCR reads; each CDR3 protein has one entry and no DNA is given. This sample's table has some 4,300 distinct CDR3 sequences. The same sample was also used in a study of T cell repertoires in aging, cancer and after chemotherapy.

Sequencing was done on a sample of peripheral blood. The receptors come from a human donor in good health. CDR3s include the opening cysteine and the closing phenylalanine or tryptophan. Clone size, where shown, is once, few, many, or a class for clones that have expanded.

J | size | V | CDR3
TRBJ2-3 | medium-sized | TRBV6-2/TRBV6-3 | CASSYDRGGADTQYF
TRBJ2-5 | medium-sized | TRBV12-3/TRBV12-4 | CASTIQQGGETQYF
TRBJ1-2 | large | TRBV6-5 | CASSLTIQGAGYGYTF
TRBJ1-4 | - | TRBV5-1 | CASSLKPGEKLFF
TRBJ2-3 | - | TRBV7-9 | CASSLVSVGTDTQYF
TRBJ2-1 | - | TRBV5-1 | CASSPGLAGGAEQFF
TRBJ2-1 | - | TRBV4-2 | CASSPETSGGYNEQFF
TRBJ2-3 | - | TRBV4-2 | CASSQDYGTGTDTQYF
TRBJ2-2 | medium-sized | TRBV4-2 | CASSQGLAGSYTGELFF
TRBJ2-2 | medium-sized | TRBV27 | CASSLGPVTGELFF
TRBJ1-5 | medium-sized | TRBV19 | CATGGLSNQPQHF
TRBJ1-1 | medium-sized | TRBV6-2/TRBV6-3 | CASSYPHLGTEAFF